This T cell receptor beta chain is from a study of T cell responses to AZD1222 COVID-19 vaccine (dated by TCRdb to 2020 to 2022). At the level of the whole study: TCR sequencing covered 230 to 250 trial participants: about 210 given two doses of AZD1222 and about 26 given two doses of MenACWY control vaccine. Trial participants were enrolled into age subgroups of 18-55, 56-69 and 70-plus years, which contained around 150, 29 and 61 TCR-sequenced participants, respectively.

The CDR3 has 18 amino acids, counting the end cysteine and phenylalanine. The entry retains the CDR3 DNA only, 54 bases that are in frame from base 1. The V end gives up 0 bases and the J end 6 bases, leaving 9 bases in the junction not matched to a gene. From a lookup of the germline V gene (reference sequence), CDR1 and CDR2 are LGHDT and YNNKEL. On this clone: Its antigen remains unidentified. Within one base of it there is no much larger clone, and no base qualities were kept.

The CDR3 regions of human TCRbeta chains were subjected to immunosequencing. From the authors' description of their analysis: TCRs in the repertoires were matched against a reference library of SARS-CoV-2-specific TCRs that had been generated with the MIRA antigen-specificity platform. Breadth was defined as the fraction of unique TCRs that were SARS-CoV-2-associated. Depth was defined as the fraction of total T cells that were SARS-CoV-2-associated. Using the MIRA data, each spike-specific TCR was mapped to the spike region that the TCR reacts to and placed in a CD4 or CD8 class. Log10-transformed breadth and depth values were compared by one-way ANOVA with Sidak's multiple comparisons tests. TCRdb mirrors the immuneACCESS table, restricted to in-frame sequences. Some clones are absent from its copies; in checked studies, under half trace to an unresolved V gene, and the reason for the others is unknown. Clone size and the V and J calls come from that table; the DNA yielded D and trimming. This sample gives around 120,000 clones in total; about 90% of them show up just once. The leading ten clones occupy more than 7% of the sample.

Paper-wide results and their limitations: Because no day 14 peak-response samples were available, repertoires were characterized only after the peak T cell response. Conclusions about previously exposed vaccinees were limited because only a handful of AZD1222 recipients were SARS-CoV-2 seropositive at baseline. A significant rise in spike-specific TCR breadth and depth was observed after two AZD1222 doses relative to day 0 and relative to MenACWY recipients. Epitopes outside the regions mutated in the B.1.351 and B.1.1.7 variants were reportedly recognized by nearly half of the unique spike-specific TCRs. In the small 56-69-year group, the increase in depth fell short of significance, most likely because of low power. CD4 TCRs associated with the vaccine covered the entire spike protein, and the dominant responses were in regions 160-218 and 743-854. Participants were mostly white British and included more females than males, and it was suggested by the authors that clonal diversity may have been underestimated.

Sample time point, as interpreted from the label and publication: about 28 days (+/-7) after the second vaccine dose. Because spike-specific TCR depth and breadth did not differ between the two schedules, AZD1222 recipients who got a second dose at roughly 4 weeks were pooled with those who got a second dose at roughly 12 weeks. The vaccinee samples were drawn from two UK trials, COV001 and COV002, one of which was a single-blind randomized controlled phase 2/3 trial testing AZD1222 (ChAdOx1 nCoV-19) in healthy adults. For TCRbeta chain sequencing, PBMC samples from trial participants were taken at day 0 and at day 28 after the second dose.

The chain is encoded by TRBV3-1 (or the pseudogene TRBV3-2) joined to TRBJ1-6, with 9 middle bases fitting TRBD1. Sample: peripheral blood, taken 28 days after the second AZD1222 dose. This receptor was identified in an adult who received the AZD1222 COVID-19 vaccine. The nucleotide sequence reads TGTGCCAGCAGCCAAGACCCTACCGGGACAGGGACTAATTCACCCCTCCACTTT. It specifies CASSQDPTGTGTNSPLHF.